One T cell receptor beta chain is described in this entry. Germline V gives CDR1 MGHRA, CDR2 YSYEKL. This CDR3 spans 15 amino acids. Trimming took off 2 bases at V and 2 bases at J, with 12 bases between the two ends. TCRdb keeps only in-frame clones here, not all; method: immunoSEQ multiplex PCR. The sample shows roughly 56,000 clones, around 85% of them seen only once. This specimen belongs to a study of OX40 agonist ivuxolimab in advanced cancers. The V and J genes are TRBV4-1 and TRBJ1-2; D ambiguous. The clonotype was recovered from an adult with an advanced solid tumor such as melanoma, head and neck, liver or kidney cancer. The sample in question was CD4+ or CD8+ T cells sorted from blood, obtained in a trial of the OX40 agonist ivuxolimab. CDR3 in amino acids: CASSQPRTGNYGYTF. In DNA form, the CDR3 reads TGCGCCAGCAGCCAACCTAGGACGGGGAACTATGGCTACACCTTC.